The rows below give T cell receptor beta chains drawn from one sample of a study of CD8+ T cells in alopecia areata. This table comes from immunoSEQ multiplex PCR, and its TCRdb copy is limited to in-frame clones, with some not included. Of roughly 150,000 clones in the sample, roughly 50% were seen once. The source material was CD4+ T cells sorted from blood. The source of these receptors is a human donor in good health. Both conserved end residues are part of each CDR3. The D gene is left open where the match is weak. Clone size is shown for a subset of rows, as once, few, many or a class of expanded clone.

clone_size	v_call	j_call	d_call	cdr3_nt	cdr3_aa
few	TRBV6-6	TRBJ2-5	-	TGTGCCAGCAGACTCGACAGTCAAGAGACCCAGTACTTC	CASRLDSQETQYF
-	TRBV6-4	TRBJ1-2	-	TGTGCCAGCAGTCAGGGGCCGGACTATGGCTACACCTTC	CASSQGPDYGYTF
-	TRBV15	TRBJ2-2	TRBD2	TGTGCCACCACCCCCCGAAGGGAGGGCCGGGGCGGGGAGCTGTTTTTT	CATTPRREGRGGELFF
few	TRBV6-5	TRBJ1-1	-	TGTGCCAGCAGTGAAATCCCTCGGGGGACTGAAGCTTTCTTT	CASSEIPRGTEAFF
-	TRBV11-2	TRBJ2-5	-	TGTGCCAGCAGGTTACTATTAGGGACCCAGTACTTC	CASRLLLGTQYF
-	TRBV18	TRBJ2-5	-	TGTGCCAGCTCACTCGAAGAGACCCAGTACTTC	CASSLEETQYF
few	TRBV19	TRBJ2-5	TRBD2	TGTGCCAGTAGTCCTGCCAGCGGGGGGGAAGAGACCCAGTACTTC	CASSPASGGEETQYF
-	TRBV5-1	TRBJ2-3	-	TGCGCCAGCAGCTTCGACGGAACTAGCACAGATACGCAGTATTTT	CASSFDGTSTDTQYF
-	TRBV30	TRBJ1-3	-	TGTGCCTGGAGTCGTGGGAAGTCAGGAAACACCATATATTTT	CAWSRGKSGNTIYF
few	TRBV6-6	TRBJ2-2	-	TGTGCCAGCAGTCCGGCCGGGAGTGTAGCCGGGGAGCTGTTTTTT	CASSPAGSVAGELFF
-	TRBV30	TRBJ1-4	-	TGTGCCTGGGTGAACAGGACACTTGCAACTAATGAAAAACTGTTTTTT	CAWVNRTLATNEKLFF
-	TRBV29-1	TRBJ2-5	TRBD1	TGCAGCGTTGAAGATGGATGGCGTCAGGGGGCCCAGTACTTC	CSVEDGWRQGAQYF
-	TRBV25-1	TRBJ2-4	-	TGTGCCAGCAGTGAAAACAAGGGCATTCAGTACTTC	CASSENKGIQYF
-	TRBV7-6	TRBJ1-1	TRBD1	TGTGCCAGCAGCCCGGACAGGGGGAACACTGAAGCTTTCTTT	CASSPDRGNTEAFF
-	TRBV2	TRBJ2-7	-	TGTGCCAGCAGTGAATGGAGCGCCGCCACCTACGAGCAGTACTTC	CASSEWSAATYEQYF
-	TRBV29-1	TRBJ2-5	-	TGCAGCGTTGGGGAGACCCAGTACTTC	CSVGETQYF